The rows below give T cell receptor beta chains drawn from one sample of a study of blood T cells in healthy people across ages. TCRdb called the 5' RACE reads again in MiXCR, with one record for every CDR3 protein. The data contain approximately 800,000 distinct CDR3 sequences, around 36% of them singletons. Sequenced: blood. The origin of the receptors is a man between 18 and 35 years old in good health. Both conserved end residues are part of each CDR3. D genes are given only for firm matches. Where a row states a size, it is once, few, many or the class of an expanded clone; other rows omit it.

J gene | V gene | clone size | D gene | CDR3 DNA | CDR3 protein
TRBJ1-6 | TRBV5-6 | . | . | TGTGCCAGCAGCTTGCCCCCGCGGGGCTCCTATAATTCACCCCTCCACTTT | CASSLPPRGSYNSPLHF
TRBJ2-5 | TRBV12-3/TRBV12-4 | . | TRBD2 | TGTGCCAGCAGTTTGACTAGCGCGGAGACCCAGTACTTC | CASSLTSAETQYF
TRBJ2-7 | TRBV10-3 | few | TRBD1 | TGTGCCATCATCGGAGAAGTGACAGGGGCCTACGAGCAGTACTTC | CAIIGEVTGAYEQYF
TRBJ2-5 | TRBV29-1 | . | . | TGCACTATAATTGTATCAGGGGACGAGACCCAGTACTTC | CTIIVSGDETQYF
TRBJ1-6 | TRBV6-5 | many | . | TGTGCCAGCAGTCCACCCCGACAGGCGAATTCACCCCTCCACTTT | CASSPPRQANSPLHF
TRBJ1-4 | TRBV12-3/TRBV12-4 | many | . | TGTGCCAGTGAAGGGTTCGGCAAACTGTTTTTT | CASEGFGKLFF
TRBJ1-4 | TRBV4-1 | many | . | TGCGCCAGCAGCCAAGTGGACATACCGAATGAAAAACTGTTTTTT | CASSQVDIPNEKLFF
TRBJ2-1 | TRBV24-1 | many | TRBD2 | TGTGCCACCAGTGATTTGCAAAGTTCGGGGGGTTGGAATGAGCAGTTCTTC | CATSDLQSSGGWNEQFF
TRBJ2-7 | TRBV10-3 | few | TRBD1 | TGTGCCATCAGTGAGGCGGGACAGGTCTCCTACGAGCAGTACTTC | CAISEAGQVSYEQYF
TRBJ2-1 | TRBV5-1 | many | TRBD2 | TGCGCCAGCAGCTTGGCCGGTAGCGGGGCTTACAATGAGCAGTTCTTC | CASSLAGSGAYNEQFF
TRBJ2-5 | TRBV3-1 | few | . | TGTGCCAGCAGCCAAGTCCCCGCGAGCGGGGAGACCCAGTACTTC | CASSQVPASGETQYF
TRBJ1-2 | TRBV3-1 | few | . | TGTGCCAGCAGCCCCATCGGGGAGGGAGGCTACACCTTC | CASSPIGEGGYTF
TRBJ2-3 | TRBV5-1 | many | . | TGCGCCAGCAGCTTGGGACGGTCGACAGATACGCAGTATTTT | CASSLGRSTDTQYF
TRBJ1-2 | TRBV12-3/TRBV12-4 | . | . | TGTGCCAGCAGCCCCCAGGGAAAACTCTATGGCTACACCTTC | CASSPQGKLYGYTF
TRBJ2-7 | TRBV9 | few | TRBD1 | TGTGCCAGCAGCCCTGCCGTGACAGGGAGCTACGAGCAGTACTTC | CASSPAVTGSYEQYF
TRBJ2-7 | TRBV6-6 | many | TRBD2 | TGTGCCAGCAGTTCGAGCGGGGCTTACTCCTACGAGCAGTACTTC | CASSSSGAYSYEQYF
TRBJ2-7 | TRBV24-1 | . | TRBD1 | TGTGCCACCAGTGACACAGGGGGCAGGAATGAGCAGTACTTC | CATSDTGGRNEQYF
TRBJ2-1 | TRBV9 | . | TRBD1 | TGTGCCAGCAGCTCGACAGGGGGAGGGCTGGGAGAGACCCAGTTCTTC | CASSSTGGGLGETQFF
TRBJ1-2 | TRBV7-9 | few | TRBD1 | TGTGCCGGCAGCTTATACGGATGGCGGGACAGGGCAGTCTATGGCTACACCTTC | CAGSLYGWRDRAVYGYTF
TRBJ1-6 | TRBV12-3/TRBV12-4 | many | TRBD1 | TGTGCCAGCAGTTCCTGGACAGGGGGTGGCAATTCACCCCTCCACTTT | CASSSWTGGGNSPLHF
TRBJ1-2 | TRBV21-1 | few | . | TGTGCCAGCAGCAAAGTTGGGACAGGGAAGGGCTGGGAAGGCTACACCTTC | CASSKVGTGKGWEGYTF
TRBJ2-4 | TRBV5-1 | many | . | TGCGCCAGCAGCTTGGGGGACCAAAACATTCAGTACTTC | CASSLGDQNIQYF
TRBJ2-7 | TRBV10-3 | many | . | TGTGCCATCAGTCCAACAGGGTTCGAGCAGTACTTC | CAISPTGFEQYF
TRBJ1-6 | TRBV20-1 | . | . | TGCAGTGCTAGAGTTGGTAGGGGAAGTGTTGGATATAATTCACCCCTCCACTTT | CSARVGRGSVGYNSPLHF
TRBJ2-5 | TRBV4-3 | few | TRBD1 | TGCGCCAGCAGCCATCTCGGACAGGGCAAGACCCAGTACTTC | CASSHLGQGKTQYF
TRBJ2-4 | TRBV12-3/TRBV12-4 | . | . | TGTGCCAGCAGCCCCCGCAGTAGCAAAAACATTCAGTACTTC | CASSPRSSKNIQYF
TRBJ2-1 | TRBV12-3/TRBV12-4 | many | TRBD2 | TGTGCCAGCAGTTTAGCCCTGACTAGCGGGGTTTTCAATGAGCAGTTCTTC | CASSLALTSGVFNEQFF
TRBJ1-5 | TRBV10-3 | . | . | TGTGCCATCAAAGGCAGGGAGGGTCAGCCCCAGCATTTT | CAIKGREGQPQHF
TRBJ2-7 | TRBV25-1 | . | . | TGTGCCAGCAGTGCTGGCAGGGCGGTGCGCGAGCAGTACTTC | CASSAGRAVREQYF
TRBJ2-1 | TRBV29-1 | . | . | TGCAGCGTTGAAGGTGAACGGGGCTCCTACAATGAGCAGTTCTTC | CSVEGERGSYNEQFF
TRBJ1-1 | TRBV12-3/TRBV12-4 | few | . | TGTGCCAGCAGTTTAAAGAGTGCGAGTGAAGCTTTCTTT | CASSLKSASEAFF
TRBJ2-3 | TRBV20-1 | few | TRBD1 | TGCAGTGCCTCCGGGACAGGGAGCACAGATACGCAGTATTTT | CSASGTGSTDTQYF
TRBJ1-1 | TRBV20-1 | . | . | TGCAGTGCCCAGATGGGGGGCACTGAAGCTTTCTTT | CSAQMGGTEAFF
TRBJ2-1 | TRBV4-1 | few | TRBD2 | TGCGCCAGCAGCCAAGAGTTTTACCCCGGGGCGACTAGCGGGGGGGCCCTCTTCTACAATGAGCAGTTCTTC | CASSQEFYPGATSGGALFYNEQFF
TRBJ1-1 | TRBV6-5 | . | . | TGTGCCAGCAGTTACCGGGGTTCAGGGACCAACACTGAAGCTTTCTTT | CASSYRGSGTNTEAFF
TRBJ1-1 | TRBV25-1 | . | TRBD1 | TGTGCCAGCAGGTGGACAGGGGGCAACACTGAAGCTTTCTTT | CASRWTGGNTEAFF
TRBJ1-2 | TRBV20-1 | once | . | TGCAGTACTTCCCCGGGGGACCACTATGGCTACACCTTC | CSTSPGDHYGYTF
TRBJ2-5 | TRBV7-7 | . | . | TGTGCTAGCAGCCAACTGGACGGACAGGAGACCCAGTACTTC | CASSQLDGQETQYF
TRBJ1-2 | TRBV4-1 | . | . | TGCGCCAGCAGCCAAGGGCCCCTCGTGTCTGGCTACACCTTC | CASSQGPLVSGYTF
TRBJ2-3 | TRBV5-1 | . | TRBD1 | TGCGCCAGCAGGGGCCGACAGGGGAAAACAGATACGCAGTATTTT | CASRGRQGKTDTQYF
TRBJ1-5 | TRBV5-1 | few | . | TGCGCCAGCAGCTTGGAAGGAGGGGTCAATCAGCCCCAGCATTTT | CASSLEGGVNQPQHF
TRBJ1-2 | TRBV20-1 | many | . | TGCAGTGCTAGGGTACAGGAGCCTCCCCAAGGCTACACCTTC | CSARVQEPPQGYTF
TRBJ1-2 | TRBV12-3/TRBV12-4 | many | . | TGTGCCAGCAGTTTCGGGCAGGGACAATACTATGGCTACACCTTC | CASSFGQGQYYGYTF
TRBJ1-2 | TRBV4-2 | . | . | TGTGCCAGCAGCCCACGGGCAGGCGACCCCCTCTATGGCTACACCTTC | CASSPRAGDPLYGYTF
TRBJ1-1 | TRBV5-1 | . | . | TGCGCCAGCAGCAGGCAGGCCGAGAACACTGAAGCTTTCTTT | CASSRQAENTEAFF
TRBJ2-7 | TRBV30 | . | TRBD2 | TGTGCCTGGAGTTCGACCCGGACTAGCGGGGTATTATACGAGCAGTACTTC | CAWSSTRTSGVLYEQYF
TRBJ2-3 | TRBV5-5 | few | . | TGTGCCAGCAGCTTGGGTTTTGTGGGACAACTGCGCACAGATACGCAGTATTTT | CASSLGFVGQLRTDTQYF
TRBJ2-2 | TRBV15 | few | TRBD1 | TGTGCCACCAGGGACAGGGATAACACCGGGGAGCTGTTTTTT | CATRDRDNTGELFF
TRBJ2-3 | TRBV20-1 | few | . | TGCAGTGCTACCCCGGGGGAGGCCCCTAGCACAGATACGCAGTATTTT | CSATPGEAPSTDTQYF
TRBJ2-1 | TRBV20-1 | many | . | TGCAGTGCTAGAGATCCAGGACGCCTGGGGAATGAGCAGTTCTTC | CSARDPGRLGNEQFF
TRBJ2-7 | TRBV9 | few | TRBD2 | TGTGCCAGCAGCGTGGCTGCGGGGGGCCGATACAATGAGCAGTACTTC | CASSVAAGGRYNEQYF
TRBJ2-7 | TRBV12-3/TRBV12-4 | . | TRBD1 | TGTGCCAGCAGTCCAACGACAGGGGTGACCTACGAGCAGTACTTC | CASSPTTGVTYEQYF
TRBJ2-1 | TRBV6-5 | . | . | TGTGCCAGCAATTATCGCAAAAGGGGCAATGAGCAGTTCTTC | CASNYRKRGNEQFF
TRBJ1-5 | TRBV12-3/TRBV12-4 | few | . | TGTGCCAGCAGTTTTCAGGCAGGGGGCAATCAGCCCCAGCATTTT | CASSFQAGGNQPQHF
TRBJ1-1 | TRBV7-3 | few | . | TGTGCCAGCAGCTTATCGGGGCCGCAGTATAAGGCTGAAGCTTTCTTT | CASSLSGPQYKAEAFF
TRBJ1-6 | TRBV7-2 | few | TRBD1 | TGTGCCAGCAGCTTAACGAACAGGGGGTTGGGGTCACCCCTCCACTTT | CASSLTNRGLGSPLHF
TRBJ2-1 | TRBV20-1 | many | TRBD1 | TGCAGTGCTCCAGGGGGCGCGGACTACAATGAGCAGTTCTTC | CSAPGGADYNEQFF
TRBJ2-3 | TRBV30 | . | TRBD1 | TGTGCCTGGACACAGGGACAGGGATTGGATACGCAGTATTTT | CAWTQGQGLDTQYF
TRBJ2-7 | TRBV27 | . | . | TGTGCCAGCAGTCCGCAGGGTTTAATCTACGAGCAGTACTTC | CASSPQGLIYEQYF